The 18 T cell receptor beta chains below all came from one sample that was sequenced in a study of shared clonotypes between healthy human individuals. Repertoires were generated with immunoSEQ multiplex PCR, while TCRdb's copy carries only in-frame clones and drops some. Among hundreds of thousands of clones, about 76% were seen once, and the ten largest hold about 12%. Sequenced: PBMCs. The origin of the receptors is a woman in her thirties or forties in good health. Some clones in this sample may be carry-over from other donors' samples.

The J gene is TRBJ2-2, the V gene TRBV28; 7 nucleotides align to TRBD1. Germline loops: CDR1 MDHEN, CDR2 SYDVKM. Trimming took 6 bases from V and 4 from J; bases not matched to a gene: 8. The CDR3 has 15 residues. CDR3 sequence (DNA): TGTGCCAGCAGCCCTAGACAGGGTGCCACCGGGGAGCTGTTTTTT. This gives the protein CASSPRQGATGELFF.

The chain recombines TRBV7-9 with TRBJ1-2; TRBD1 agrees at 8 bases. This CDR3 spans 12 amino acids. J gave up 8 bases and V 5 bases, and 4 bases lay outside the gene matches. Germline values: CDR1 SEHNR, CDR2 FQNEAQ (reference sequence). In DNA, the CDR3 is TGTGCCAGCAGCCCGACAGGGGAAGGCTACACCTTC. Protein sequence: CASSPTGEGYTF.

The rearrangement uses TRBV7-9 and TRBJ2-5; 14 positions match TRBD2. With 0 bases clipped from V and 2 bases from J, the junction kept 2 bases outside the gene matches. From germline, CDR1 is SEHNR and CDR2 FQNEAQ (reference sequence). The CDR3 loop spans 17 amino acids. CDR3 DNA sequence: TGTGCCAGCAGCTTAGCGGGACTAGCGGGAGTACAAGAGACCCAGTACTTC. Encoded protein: CASSLAGLAGVQETQYF.

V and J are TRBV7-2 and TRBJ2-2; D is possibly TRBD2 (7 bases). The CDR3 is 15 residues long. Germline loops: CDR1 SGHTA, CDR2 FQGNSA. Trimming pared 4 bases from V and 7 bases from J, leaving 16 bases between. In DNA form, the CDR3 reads TGTGCCAGCAGCTCCCTAGGGGAGGGGGTCGGGGAGCTGTTTTTT. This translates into CASSSLGEGVGELFF.

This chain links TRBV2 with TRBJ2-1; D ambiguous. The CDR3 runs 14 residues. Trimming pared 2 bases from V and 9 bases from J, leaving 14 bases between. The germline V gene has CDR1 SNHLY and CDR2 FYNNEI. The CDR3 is CASSERARYSEQFF. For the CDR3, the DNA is TGTGCCAGCAGTGAACGGGCTAGATATAGTGAGCAGTTCTTC.

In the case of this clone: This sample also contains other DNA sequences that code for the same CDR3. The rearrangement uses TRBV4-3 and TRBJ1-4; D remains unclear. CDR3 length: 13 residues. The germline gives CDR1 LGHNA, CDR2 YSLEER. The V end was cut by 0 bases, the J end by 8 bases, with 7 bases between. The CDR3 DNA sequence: TGCGCCAGCAGCCAAGACAGTGGGGAAAAACTGTTTTTT. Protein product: CASSQDSGEKLFF.

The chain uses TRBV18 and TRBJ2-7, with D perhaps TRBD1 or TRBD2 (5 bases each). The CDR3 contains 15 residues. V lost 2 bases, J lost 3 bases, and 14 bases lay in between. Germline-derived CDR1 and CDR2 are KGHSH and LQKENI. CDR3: CASSPFRDAIYEQYF. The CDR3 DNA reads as TGTGCCAGCTCACCATTCCGGGACGCAATCTACGAGCAGTACTTC.

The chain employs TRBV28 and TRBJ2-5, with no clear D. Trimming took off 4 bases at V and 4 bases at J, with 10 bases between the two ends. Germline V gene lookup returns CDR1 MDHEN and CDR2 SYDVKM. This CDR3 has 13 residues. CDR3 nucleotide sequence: TGTGCCAGCAGTTCCAACCCCCCAGAGACCCAGTACTTC. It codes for CASSSNPPETQYF.

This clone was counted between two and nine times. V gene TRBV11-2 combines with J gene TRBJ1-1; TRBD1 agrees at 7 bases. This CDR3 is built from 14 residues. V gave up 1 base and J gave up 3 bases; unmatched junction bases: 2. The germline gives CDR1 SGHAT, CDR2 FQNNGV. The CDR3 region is CASSLAGQHTEAFF. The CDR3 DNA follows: TGTGCCAGCAGCTTAGCGGGACAGCACACTGAAGCTTTCTTT.

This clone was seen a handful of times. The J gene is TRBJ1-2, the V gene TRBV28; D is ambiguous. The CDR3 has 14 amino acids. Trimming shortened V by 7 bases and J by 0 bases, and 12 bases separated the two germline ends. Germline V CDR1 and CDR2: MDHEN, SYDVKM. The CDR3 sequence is CASTGFTANYGYTF. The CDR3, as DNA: TGTGCCAGCACGGGATTTACGGCTAACTATGGCTACACCTTC.

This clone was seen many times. CDR3 coding DNA: TGTGCCAGCAGTTATTGGCAGGGTTTCACCGGGGAGCTGTTTTTT. Protein sequence: CASSYWQGFTGELFF. J is TRBJ2-2 and V is TRBV6-6; tentative D call: TRBD1 (5 bases). CDR3 size: 15 residues. The germline gives CDR1 MNHNY, CDR2 SVGAGI (reference sequence). Trimming pared 3 bases from V and 4 bases from J, leaving 12 bases between.

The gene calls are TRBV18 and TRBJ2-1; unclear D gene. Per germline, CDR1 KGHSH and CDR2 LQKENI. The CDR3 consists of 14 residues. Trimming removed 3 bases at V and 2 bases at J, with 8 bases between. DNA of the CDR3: TGTGCCAGCTCACCCCGCGAGGCCTACAATGAGCAGTTCTTC. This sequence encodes CASSPREAYNEQFF. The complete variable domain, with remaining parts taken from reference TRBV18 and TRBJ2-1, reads NAGVMQNPRHLVRRRGQEARLRCSPMKGHSHVYWYRQLPEEGLKFMVYLQKENIIDESGMPKERFSAEFPKEGPSILRIQQVVRGDSAAYFCASSPREAYNEQFFGPGTRLTVL.

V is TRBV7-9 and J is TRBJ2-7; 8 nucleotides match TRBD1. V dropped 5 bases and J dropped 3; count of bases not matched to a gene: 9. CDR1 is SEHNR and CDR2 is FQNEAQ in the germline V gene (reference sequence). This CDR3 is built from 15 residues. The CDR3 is CASSDSDRGGYEQYF. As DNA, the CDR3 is TGTGCCAGCAGCGATAGCGACAGGGGTGGCTACGAGCAGTACTTC.

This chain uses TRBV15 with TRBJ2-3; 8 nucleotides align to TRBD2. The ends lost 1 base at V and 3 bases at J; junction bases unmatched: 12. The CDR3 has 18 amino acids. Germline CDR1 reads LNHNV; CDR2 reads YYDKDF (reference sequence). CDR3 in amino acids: CATSRGAGVGLGTDTQYF. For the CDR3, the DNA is TGTGCCACCAGCAGAGGAGCGGGAGTGGGTTTGGGGACAGATACGCAGTATTTT.

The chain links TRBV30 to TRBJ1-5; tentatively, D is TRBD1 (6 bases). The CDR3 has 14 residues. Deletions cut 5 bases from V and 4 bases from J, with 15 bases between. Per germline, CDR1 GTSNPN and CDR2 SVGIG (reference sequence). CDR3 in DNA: TGTGCCTGGGTTACAGGGATGTGGAATCAGCCCCAGCATTTT. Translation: CAWVTGMWNQPQHF.

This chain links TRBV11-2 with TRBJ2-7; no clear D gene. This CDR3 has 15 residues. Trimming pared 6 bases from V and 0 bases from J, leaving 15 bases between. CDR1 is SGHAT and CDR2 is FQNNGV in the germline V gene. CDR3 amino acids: CASSPPRGGSYEQYF. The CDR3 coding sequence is TGTGCCAGCAGTCCCCCCCGAGGCGGCTCCTACGAGCAGTACTTC. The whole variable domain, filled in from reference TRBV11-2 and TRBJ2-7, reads EAGVAQSPRYKIIEKRQSVAFWCNPISGHATLYWYQQILGQGPKLLIQFQNNGVVDDSQLPKDRFSAERLKGVDSTLKIQPAKLEDSAVYLCASSPPRGGSYEQYFGPGTRLTVT.

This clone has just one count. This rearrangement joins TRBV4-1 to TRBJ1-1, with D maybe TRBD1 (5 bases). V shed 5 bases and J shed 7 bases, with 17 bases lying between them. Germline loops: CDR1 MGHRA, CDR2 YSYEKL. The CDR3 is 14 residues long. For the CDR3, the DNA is TGCGCCAGCAGCTACCGGGACGGGTCCGGTGAAGCTTTCTTT. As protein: CASSYRDGSGEAFF.

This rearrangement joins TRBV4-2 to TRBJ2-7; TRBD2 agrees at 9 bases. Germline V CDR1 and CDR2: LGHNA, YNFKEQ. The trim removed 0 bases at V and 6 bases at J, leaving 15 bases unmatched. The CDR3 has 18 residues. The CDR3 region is CASSQDFGRAGGPGEQYF. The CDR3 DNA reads TGTGCCAGCAGCCAAGATTTCGGTAGGGCGGGAGGGCCCGGCGAGCAGTACTTC.